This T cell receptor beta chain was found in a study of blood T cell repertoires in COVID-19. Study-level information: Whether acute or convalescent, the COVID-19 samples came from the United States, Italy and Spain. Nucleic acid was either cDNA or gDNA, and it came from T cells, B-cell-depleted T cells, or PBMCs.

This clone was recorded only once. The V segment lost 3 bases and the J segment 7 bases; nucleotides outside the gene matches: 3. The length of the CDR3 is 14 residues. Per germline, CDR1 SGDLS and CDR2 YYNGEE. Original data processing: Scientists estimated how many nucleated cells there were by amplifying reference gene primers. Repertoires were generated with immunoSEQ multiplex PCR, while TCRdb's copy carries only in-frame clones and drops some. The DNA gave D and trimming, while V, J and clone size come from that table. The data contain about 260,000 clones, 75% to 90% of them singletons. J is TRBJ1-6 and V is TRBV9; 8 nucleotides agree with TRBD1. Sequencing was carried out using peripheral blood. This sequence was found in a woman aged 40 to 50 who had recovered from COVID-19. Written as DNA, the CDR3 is TGTGCCAGCAGCGGGACAGGGACCAATTCACCCCTCCACTTT. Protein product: CASSGTGTNSPLHF.